The 13 T cell receptor beta chains in this list originate from one sample, sequenced in a study of cytomegalovirus exposure and HLA in healthy donors. The PCR had 60 Vbeta and 13 Jbeta primers. Libraries were prepared by immunoSEQ multiplex PCR; TCRdb keeps only in-frame clonotypes and omits some of them. The sample includes about 140,000 clones, about 80% seen only once; the top ten take about 5%. The specimen was PBMCs. These receptors were obtained from a male donor in good health and CMV-seronegative.

CDR3 in amino acids: CASSYDGTTYEQYF. The CDR3 DNA sequence: TGTGCCAGCAGTTACGACGGCACTACCTACGAGCAGTACTTC. This chain links TRBV6-5 with TRBJ2-7; no definite D call. The CDR3 spans 14 residues. Trimming removed 2 bases from V and 2 bases from J, with 10 bases in between. CDR1 is MNHEY and CDR2 is SVGAGI in the germline V gene.

Of note for this clone: The identical CDR3 is also encoded by other nucleotide sequences in the sample. The J gene is TRBJ2-5, the V gene TRBV5-1; 7 nucleotides line up with TRBD2. In germline, CDR1 is SGHRS, CDR2 YFSETQ. J lost 5 bases, V lost 0 bases, and 4 bases had no gene match. CDR3 size: 14 residues. CDR3 sequence: CASSLAGREETQYF. In DNA form, the CDR3 reads TGCGCCAGCAGCTTGGCCGGGCGGGAGGAGACCCAGTACTTC.

The rearrangement joins TRBV19 to TRBJ1-4, with 11 bases aligning to TRBD1. Trimming took 9 bases from V and 10 from J; bases not matched to a gene: 4. Germline values: CDR1 LNHDA, CDR2 SQIVND (reference sequence). The length of the CDR3 is 12 residues. The CDR3 coding sequence is TGTGCCAGCTCGGGACAGGGGGGAAAACTGTTTTTT. This translates into CASSGQGGKLFF.

The chain couples TRBV5-6 to TRBJ2-3; D is possibly TRBD2 (5 bases). Trimming pared 4 bases from V and 0 bases from J, leaving 12 bases between. CDR1 is SGHDT, CDR2 YYEEEE, per germline. CDR3 size: 15 residues. Here the CDR3 DNA reads TGTGCCAGCAGCCGAGGGTCCTCTAGCACAGATACGCAGTATTTT. This sequence encodes CASSRGSSSTDTQYF.

This clone has a handful of counts. The chain has TRBV15 and TRBJ2-4; the D gene is possibly TRBD1 (6 bases). This CDR3 has 18 residues. V was cut by 9 bases and J by 0 bases, with 24 bases left in between. CDR1 and CDR2 (germline): LNHNV, YYDKDF (reference sequence). CDR3 loop: CATTRVRTEDLAKNIQYF. CDR3 bases: TGTGCCACGACGCGAGTAAGGACAGAGGATCTAGCCAAAAACATTCAGTACTTC.

This clone was picked up a small number of times. V gene TRBV4-2 combines with J gene TRBJ2-1; maybe TRBD1 (5 bases). Deletions cut 4 bases from V and 7 bases from J, with 8 bases between. Germline V gene data show CDR1 as LGHNA and CDR2 as YNFKEQ. The CDR3 sequence is 12 residues long. The DNA of the CDR3 is TGTGCCAGCAGCCCCGACAGAAATGAGCAGTTCTTC. As protein: CASSPDRNEQFF.

The chain uses TRBV4-3 and TRBJ2-7; TRBD2 matches at 9 bases. CDR3 length equals 15 residues. The junction had 3 bases not matched to a gene; V was cut back by 0 bases and J by 3 bases. Germline values: CDR1 LGHNA, CDR2 YSLEER. The CDR3 sequence is CASSQDGTSSYEQYF. In nucleotides, the CDR3 is TGCGCCAGCAGCCAAGACGGGACTAGCAGCTACGAGCAGTACTTC.

The CDR3 DNA reads TGTGCCAGCAGCCCCGACAAGAACTATGGCTACACCTTC. This sequence encodes CASSPDKNYGYTF. The rearrangement links TRBV28 to TRBJ1-2; D is undetermined. The V gene's germline CDR1 is MDHEN and CDR2 SYDVKM. This CDR3 is built from 13 residues. Trimming left V 6 bases short and J 2 bases short, with 10 bases between.

A single count supports this clone. The chain is built from TRBV28 and TRBJ1-2; tentatively, D is TRBD1 (5 bases). The length of the CDR3 is 13 residues. Trimming left V 2 bases short and J 3 bases short, with 7 bases between. The germline CDR1 and CDR2 sequences are MDHEN and SYDVKM. CDR3 coding DNA: TGTGCCAGCAGTTTAGTGACAGACTATGGCTACACCTTC. It translates to CASSLVTDYGYTF.

This clone turned up a few times. Other DNA sequences of this sample code for an identical CDR3. The rearrangement joins TRBV9 to TRBJ2-1; 12 nucleotides agree with TRBD2. The J segment lost 2 bases and the V segment lost 3 bases, leaving 0 bases of the junction unmatched. CDR1 is SGDLS, CDR2 YYNGEE, per germline. This CDR3 region has 15 residues. The CDR3 is CASSASGGAYNEQFF. Here the CDR3 DNA reads TGTGCCAGCAGCGCTAGCGGGGGGGCCTACAATGAGCAGTTCTTC.

The chain carries TRBV6-5 and TRBJ2-4; tentatively, D is TRBD1 (6 bases). The V gene lost 9 bases and the J gene lost 0 bases, with 12 bases spanning the gap. Germline CDR1 reads MNHEY; CDR2 reads SVGAGI. The CDR3 consists of 14 residues. CDR3 in amino acids: CASLDSKAKNIQYF. DNA of the CDR3: TGTGCCAGTCTGGACAGTAAAGCCAAAAACATTCAGTACTTC.

The chain couples TRBV9 to TRBJ1-4; 8 bases are a match to TRBD1. The V segment lost 4 bases and the J segment 7 bases; nucleotides outside the gene matches: 6. Germline values: CDR1 SGDLS, CDR2 YYNGEE. CDR3 size: 14 residues. The CDR3 DNA follows: TGTGCCAGCAGCTACCGACAGGGGAGTGAAAAACTGTTTTTT. This codes for CASSYRQGSEKLFF. The whole variable domain, filled in from reference TRBV9 and TRBJ1-4, reads DSGVTQTPKHLITATGQRVTLRCSPRSGDLSVYWYQQSLDQGLQFLIQYYNGEERAKGNILERFSAQQFPDLHSELNLSSLELGDSALYFCASSYRQGSEKLFFGSGTQLSVL.

This rearrangement joins TRBV5-1 to TRBJ1-2; D not certain. CDR1 and CDR2 (germline): SGHRS, YFSETQ. Trimming pared 4 bases from V and 8 bases from J, leaving 15 bases between. The CDR3 has 13 amino acids. CDR3 protein: CASSISGLKGYTF. In DNA, the CDR3 is TGCGCCAGCAGCATCTCGGGATTGAAGGGCTACACCTTC.